Below, 25 T cell receptor beta chains from the same sample are listed, as sequenced in a study of cytomegalovirus exposure and HLA in healthy donors (dated by TCRdb to about 2017). Library generation was performed with the immunoSEQ multiplex PCR assay. The multiplex PCR relied on a mix of 60 forward primers for TCR Vbeta segments and 13 reverse primers for TCR Jbeta segments. Held by TCRdb, this immuneACCESS table contains in-frame sequences only and omits some clones. Under half of the omission traces to an unresolved V gene where checked; the cause of the rest is unknown. This sample gives roughly 99,000 clones in total; more than 70% of them show up just once. The ten largest account for approximately 2.4% of the sample. Material for sequencing was PBMCs. The receptors stem from a man younger than 35 in good health and CMV-seronegative.

The chain uses TRBV5-6 and TRBJ2-7; TRBD1 matches 8 bases. Germline V gives CDR1 SGHDT, CDR2 YYEEEE. The CDR3 totals 15 residues. V was pared by 2 bases and J by 3 bases, with 7 bases of the junction left unmatched. CDR3 protein: CASSFGQGGLYEQYF. The CDR3 nucleotides read TGTGCCAGCAGCTTTGGACAGGGAGGCCTCTACGAGCAGTACTTC.

The chain combines TRBV11-2 with TRBJ2-7; 9 nucleotides match TRBD1. The germline CDR1 and CDR2 sequences are SGHAT and FQNNGV. This CDR3 region has 16 residues. V shed 1 base, J shed 7 bases, and the junction held 11 bases outside the gene matches. The CDR3: CASSLGRWDRVVEQYF. The CDR3, as DNA: TGTGCCAGCAGCTTAGGACGGTGGGACAGGGTTGTTGAGCAGTACTTC.

The sample holds a few counts of this clone. The chain combines TRBV6-1 with TRBJ2-7; D is possibly TRBD2 (6 bases). The germline gives CDR1 MNHNS, CDR2 SASEGT. V was trimmed by 4 bases and J by 3 bases, leaving 16 bases between them. The CDR3 covers 15 residues. The DNA of the CDR3 is TGTGCCAGCAGTGCCTCACAATGGGGGGACTACGAGCAGTACTTC. Translated: CASSASQWGDYEQYF.

CDR3 DNA: TGTGCCAGCAGACGCCGCGAGCGTTATTCACCCCTCCACTTT. Protein product: CASRRRERYSPLHF. V gene TRBV6-5 combines with J gene TRBJ1-6; D uncertain. The CDR3 has 14 residues. The V gene's germline CDR1 is MNHEY and CDR2 SVGAGI. V was clipped by 6 bases and J by 8 bases, with 14 bases between them.

J is TRBJ1-4 and V is TRBV27; a weak D match, TRBD1 (6 bases). Germline loops: CDR1 MNHEY, CDR2 SMNVEV (reference sequence). This CDR3 is 14 amino acids long. V gave up 8 bases and J gave up 7 bases, with 17 bases separating them. For the CDR3, the DNA is TGTGCCAGCGGTTGGGGGGGCGCGATTGAAAAACTGTTTTTT. As protein: CASGWGGAIEKLFF.

The chain is built from TRBV10-3 and TRBJ2-7, with D tentatively TRBD1 (6 bases). There are 15 residues in the CDR3. Germline CDR1 reads ENHRY; CDR2 reads SYGVKD. Trimming removed 10 bases from V and 1 base from J, with 20 bases in between. As DNA, the CDR3 is TGTGCCAGCCAGGGACAAGGGGCCAGGTCCTACGAGCAGTACTTC. Its translation: CASQGQGARSYEQYF.

CDR3 sequence reads: CASRRYGGGNDEQFF. The CDR3 DNA reads as TGTGCCAGCAGGAGGTACGGCGGGGGGAACGATGAGCAGTTCTTC. V usage is TRBV7-8 and J usage is TRBJ2-1, with TRBD2 identical over 8 bases. Germline CDR1 and CDR2: SGHVS and FQNEAQ. This CDR3 has 15 residues. V shed 6 bases and J 8 bases; nucleotides not matched to a gene: 12.

The CDR3 nucleotides are TGTGCCATCAGTGGGGCCCAGGTGAACTATGGCTACACCTTC. As protein: CAISGAQVNYGYTF. J is TRBJ1-2 and V is TRBV10-3, with unresolved D. The germline V gene encodes CDR1 ENHRY and CDR2 SYGVKD. This CDR3 region has 14 residues. The V gene lost 4 bases and the J gene lost 2 bases, with 11 bases spanning the gap.

Notes on this clone: Mismatch with germline at one junction end may stem from a read error. V and J are TRBV4-2 and TRBJ1-3; 7 bases fit TRBD1. Germline lookup yields CDR1 LGHNA and CDR2 YNFKEQ. The CDR3 runs to 16 residues. The CDR3 DNA sequence: TGTGCCAGCACCCAACTGACAGGGTTAGCTGGAAACACCATATATTTT. This translates into CASTQLTGLAGNTIYF.

V gene TRBV10-1 combines with J gene TRBJ2-7; tentatively, D is TRBD2 (5 bases). Trimming took off 6 bases at V and 3 bases at J, with 21 bases between the two ends. The CDR3 sequence is 16 residues long. The germline V gene encodes CDR1 WNHNN and CDR2 SYGVQD (reference sequence). Here the CDR3 DNA reads TGCGCCAGCAGAACAGCATCGGGGAGAGAACGCTACGAGCAGTACTTC. It encodes CASRTASGRERYEQYF.

The chain joins TRBV7-9 to TRBJ1-4; weak D call: TRBD1 (5 bases). CDR3 length: 16 residues. Germline lookup yields CDR1 SEHNR and CDR2 FQNEAQ (reference sequence). The V and J ends lost 3 bases and 2 bases respectively, with 13 bases between them. The CDR3 region is CASSLTSRGTNEKLFF. CDR3 nucleotides: TGTGCCAGCAGCTTGACCAGTCGGGGGACTAATGAAAAACTGTTTTTT.

This clone was seen more than once but under ten times. J is TRBJ2-7 and V is TRBV12-5; 7 positions agree with TRBD2. Germline lookup yields CDR1 LGHNT and CDR2 FRNRAP. The CDR3 extends over 14 amino acids. The V segment lost 7 bases and the J segment 5 bases; nucleotides outside the gene matches: 11. The CDR3 sequence: CASAPGGSTHEQYF. The CDR3 DNA reads as TGTGCTAGTGCCCCCGGGGGGAGTACCCACGAGCAGTACTTC.

The chain combines TRBV10-3 with TRBJ2-2, with D perhaps matching TRBD2 (6 bases). The CDR3 consists of 12 residues. Trimming removed 6 bases at V and 6 bases at J, with 8 bases between. CDR1 and CDR2 (germline): ENHRY, SYGVKD. The CDR3: CAISGDSGELFF. The CDR3 DNA reads TGTGCCATCAGCGGGGACTCCGGGGAGCTGTTTTTT.

This chain joins TRBV20-1 and TRBJ2-5; D remains ambiguous. Germline CDR1 is DFQATT and CDR2 is SNEGSKA (reference sequence). The CDR3 extends over 11 amino acids. The V and J ends lost 6 bases and 5 bases respectively, with 10 bases between them. This CDR3 is CSATITETQYF. In DNA form, the CDR3 reads TGCAGTGCCACTATTACCGAGACCCAGTACTTC.

The chain couples TRBV6-5 to TRBJ1-5, with D perhaps matching TRBD1 (5 bases). Trimming removed 10 bases at V and 4 bases at J, with 11 bases between. Germline-derived CDR1 and CDR2 are MNHEY and SVGAGI. CDR3 size: 12 residues. The CDR3 sequence is CATGGGNQPQHF. The CDR3 DNA reads TGTGCCACCGGGGGGGGTAATCAGCCCCAGCATTTT.

This clone was detected a few times. This chain links TRBV7-9 with TRBJ1-2, with D possibly TRBD1 on 6 matching bases. Deletions cut 4 bases from V and 2 bases from J, with 11 bases between. The germline V gene has CDR1 SEHNR and CDR2 FQNEAQ (reference sequence). The CDR3 loop spans 14 amino acids. CDR3 nucleotides: TGTGCCAGCAGCTCCCTACAGGGAAACTATGGCTACACCTTC. Its translation is CASSSLQGNYGYTF.

The chain couples TRBV18 to TRBJ1-3; TRBD1 matches at 9 bases. The J segment lost 0 bases and the V segment lost 3 bases, leaving 9 bases of the junction unmatched. This CDR3 comprises 18 residues. The germline gives CDR1 KGHSH, CDR2 LQKENI. DNA of the CDR3: TGTGCCAGCTCACCGCTCACCGGGACAGGGAGCTCTGGAAACACCATATATTTT. Protein: CASSPLTGTGSSGNTIYF.

V usage is TRBV6-6 and J usage is TRBJ2-1; the match to TRBD1 covers 9 bases. This CDR3 is built from 16 residues. In germline, CDR1 is MNHNY, CDR2 SVGAGI (reference sequence). Germline trimming cut 6 bases from V and 7 bases from J; bases unmatched to any gene: 13. CDR3 residues: CASSHQGTGIGNEQFF. The CDR3 DNA follows: TGTGCCAGCAGCCACCAAGGGACAGGGATCGGTAATGAGCAGTTCTTC.

The chain links TRBV4-2 to TRBJ2-3, with 10 nucleotides matching TRBD2. Germline V CDR1 and CDR2: LGHNA, YNFKEQ. The ends lost 2 bases at V and 0 bases at J; junction bases unmatched: 2. This CDR3 spans 16 amino acids. The CDR3 protein is CASSQPTSGSTDTQYF. CDR3 DNA sequence: TGTGCCAGCAGCCAACCGACTAGCGGGAGCACAGATACGCAGTATTTT.

V is TRBV5-4 and J is TRBJ1-4, with D perhaps TRBD1 (5 bases). CDR1 is SGHNT and CDR2 is YYREEE in the germline V gene (reference sequence). The CDR3 extends over 15 amino acids. Deletions cut 3 bases from V and 8 bases from J, with 17 bases between. The CDR3 DNA sequence: TGTGCCAGCAGCTCTCGGGACTTGGGGAGGGAAAAACTGTTTTTT. Protein product: CASSSRDLGREKLFF.

V and J are TRBV4-3 and TRBJ2-3; D is possibly TRBD1 (5 bases). V was trimmed by 3 bases and J by 0 bases, leaving 7 bases between them. Germline CDR1 LGHNA, CDR2 YSLEER. The CDR3 is 14 amino acids. The CDR3 protein is CASSHGQSTDTQYF. Written as DNA, the CDR3 is TGCGCCAGCAGCCACGGACAAAGCACAGATACGCAGTATTTT.

This clone was detected once. The V and J genes are TRBV18 and TRBJ2-7; D gene ambiguous. There are 14 residues in the CDR3. V was trimmed by 2 bases and J by 5 bases, leaving 13 bases between them. Germline-derived CDR1 and CDR2 are KGHSH and LQKENI. As DNA, the CDR3 is TGTGCCAGCTCACCAATGGCAGATTCCCACGAGCAGTACTTC. It yields the protein CASSPMADSHEQYF.

CDR3 nucleotide sequence: TGTGCCAGTAGTATACTCGGGAGGGCTACCACAGATACGCAGTATTTT. Translated, it gives CASSILGRATTDTQYF. The rearrangement links TRBV19 to TRBJ2-3; 8 bases fit TRBD2. Germline V lookup: CDR1 LNHDA, CDR2 SQIVND (reference sequence). This CDR3 contains 16 residues. The V and J ends lost 2 bases and 2 bases, in that order; junction bases with no gene match: 6.

V is TRBV6-5 and J is TRBJ1-2, with D unclear. The CDR3 covers 12 residues. Germline assignment: CDR1 MNHEY and CDR2 SVGAGI. Trimming left V 5 bases short and J 5 bases short, with 9 bases between. The CDR3 loop reads CASSRGEYGYTF. The CDR3, as DNA: TGTGCCAGCAGTCGCGGGGAGTATGGCTACACCTTC.

This clone was seen a single time. The rearrangement joins TRBV5-1 to TRBJ2-7, with D perhaps matching TRBD2 (5 bases). V was shortened by 4 bases and J by 3 bases, with 11 bases between the two germline ends. The CDR3 is made up of 13 amino acids. Germline V gene data show CDR1 as SGHRS and CDR2 as YFSETQ. CDR3 loop: CASSPATSYEQYF. The CDR3 coding sequence is TGCGCCAGCAGCCCCGCTACTAGCTACGAGCAGTACTTC.